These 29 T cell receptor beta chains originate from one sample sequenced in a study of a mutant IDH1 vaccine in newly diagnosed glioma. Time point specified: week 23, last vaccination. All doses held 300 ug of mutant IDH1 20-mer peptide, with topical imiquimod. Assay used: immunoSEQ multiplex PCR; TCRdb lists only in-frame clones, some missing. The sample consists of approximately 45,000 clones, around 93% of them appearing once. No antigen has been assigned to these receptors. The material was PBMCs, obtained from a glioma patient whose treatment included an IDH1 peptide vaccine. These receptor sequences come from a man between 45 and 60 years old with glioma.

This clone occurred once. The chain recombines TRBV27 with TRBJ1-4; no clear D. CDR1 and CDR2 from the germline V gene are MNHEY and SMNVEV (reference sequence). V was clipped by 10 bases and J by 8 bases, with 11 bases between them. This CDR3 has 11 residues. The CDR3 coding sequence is TGTGCCACCCGGCGGGGAGAAAAACTGTTTTTT. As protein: CATRRGEKLFF.

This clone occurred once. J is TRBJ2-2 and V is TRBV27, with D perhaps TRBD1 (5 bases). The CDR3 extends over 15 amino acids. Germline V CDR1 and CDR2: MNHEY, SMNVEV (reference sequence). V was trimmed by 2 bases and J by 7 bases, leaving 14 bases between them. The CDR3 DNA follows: TGTGCCAGCAGTTTAGGGGCGTACTCCGTCGGGGAGCTGTTTTTT. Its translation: CASSLGAYSVGELFF.

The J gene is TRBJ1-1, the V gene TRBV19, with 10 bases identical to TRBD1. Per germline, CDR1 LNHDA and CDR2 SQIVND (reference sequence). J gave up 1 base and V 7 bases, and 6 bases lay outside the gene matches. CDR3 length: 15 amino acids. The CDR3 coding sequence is TGTGCCAGTACGACAGGGGGCGCGAAGAACACTGAAGCTTTCTTT. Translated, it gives CASTTGGAKNTEAFF. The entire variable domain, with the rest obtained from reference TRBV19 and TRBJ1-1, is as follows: DGGITQSPKYLFRKEGQNVTLSCEQNLNHDAMYWYRQDPGQGLRLIYYSQIVNDFQKGDIAEGYSVSREKKESFPLTVTSAQKNPTAFYLCASTTGGAKNTEAFFGQGTRLTVV.

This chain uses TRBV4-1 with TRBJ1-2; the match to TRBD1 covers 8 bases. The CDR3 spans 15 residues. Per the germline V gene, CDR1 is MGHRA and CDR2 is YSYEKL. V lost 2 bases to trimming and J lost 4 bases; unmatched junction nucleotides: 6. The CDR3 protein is CASSQIQGESYGYTF. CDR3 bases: TGCGCCAGCAGCCAAATACAGGGGGAATCCTATGGCTACACCTTC.

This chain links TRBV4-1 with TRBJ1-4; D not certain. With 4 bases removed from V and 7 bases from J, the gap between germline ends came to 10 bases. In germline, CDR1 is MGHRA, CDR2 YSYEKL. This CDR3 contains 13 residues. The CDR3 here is CASSRILGEKLFF. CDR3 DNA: TGCGCCAGCAGCCGGATCCTTGGTGAAAAACTGTTTTTT.

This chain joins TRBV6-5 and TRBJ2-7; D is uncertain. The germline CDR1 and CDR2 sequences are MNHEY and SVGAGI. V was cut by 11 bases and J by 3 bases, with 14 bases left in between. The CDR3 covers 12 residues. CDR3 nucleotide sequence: TGTGCCGTGTCAGTTGGAGACTACGAGCAGTACTTC. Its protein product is CAVSVGDYEQYF.

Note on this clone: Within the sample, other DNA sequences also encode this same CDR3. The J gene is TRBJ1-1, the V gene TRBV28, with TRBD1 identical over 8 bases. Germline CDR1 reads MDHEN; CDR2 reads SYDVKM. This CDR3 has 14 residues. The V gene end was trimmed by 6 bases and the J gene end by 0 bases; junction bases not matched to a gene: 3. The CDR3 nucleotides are TGTGCCAGCAGCGGACAGGGATTGAACACTGAAGCTTTCTTT. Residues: CASSGQGLNTEAFF. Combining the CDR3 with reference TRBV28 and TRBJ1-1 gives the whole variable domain DVKVTQSSRYLVKRTGEKVFLECVQDMDHENMFWYRQDPGLGLRLIYFSYDVKMKEKGDIPEGYSVSREKKERFSLILESASTNQTSMYLCASSGQGLNTEAFFGQGTRLTVV.

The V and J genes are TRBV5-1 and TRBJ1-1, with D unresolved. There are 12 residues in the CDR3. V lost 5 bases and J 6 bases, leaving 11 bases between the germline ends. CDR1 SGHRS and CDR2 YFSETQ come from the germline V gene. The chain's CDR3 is CASREGRAEAFF. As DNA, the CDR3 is TGCGCCAGCAGGGAGGGAAGGGCTGAAGCTTTCTTT.

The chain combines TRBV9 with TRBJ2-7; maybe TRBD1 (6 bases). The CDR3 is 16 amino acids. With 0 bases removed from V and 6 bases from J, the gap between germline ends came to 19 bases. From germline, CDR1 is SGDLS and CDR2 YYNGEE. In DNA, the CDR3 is TGTGCCAGCAGCGTAGACGGCGTAGGGGGATTCGCCGAGCAGTACTTC. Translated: CASSVDGVGGFAEQYF.

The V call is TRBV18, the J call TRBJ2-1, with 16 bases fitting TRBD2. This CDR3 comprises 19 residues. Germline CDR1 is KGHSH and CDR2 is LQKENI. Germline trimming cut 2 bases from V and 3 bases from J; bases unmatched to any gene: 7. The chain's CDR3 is CASSPGTSGGVYYYNEQFF. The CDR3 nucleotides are TGTGCCAGCTCACCAGGGACTAGCGGGGGGGTTTACTACTACAATGAGCAGTTCTTC.

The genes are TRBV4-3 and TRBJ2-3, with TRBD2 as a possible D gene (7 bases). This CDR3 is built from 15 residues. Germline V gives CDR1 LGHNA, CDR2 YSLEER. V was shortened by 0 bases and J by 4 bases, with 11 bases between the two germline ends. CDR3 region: CASSQERGGPDTQYF. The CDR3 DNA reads TGCGCCAGCAGCCAAGAGAGGGGGGGCCCAGATACGCAGTATTTT.

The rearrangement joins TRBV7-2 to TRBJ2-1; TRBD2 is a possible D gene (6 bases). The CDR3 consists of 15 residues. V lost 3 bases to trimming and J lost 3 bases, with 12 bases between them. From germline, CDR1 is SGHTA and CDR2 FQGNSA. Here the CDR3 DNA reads TGTGCCAGCAGCTTGGGGACTGCTATCTACAATGAGCAGTTCTTC. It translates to CASSLGTAIYNEQFF.

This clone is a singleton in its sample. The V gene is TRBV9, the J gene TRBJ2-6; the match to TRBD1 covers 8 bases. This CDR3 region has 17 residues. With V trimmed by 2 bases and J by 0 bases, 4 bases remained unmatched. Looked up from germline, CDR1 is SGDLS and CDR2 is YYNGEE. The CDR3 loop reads CASSVTGAASGANVLTF. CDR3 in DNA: TGTGCCAGCAGCGTGACAGGGGCGGCCTCTGGGGCCAACGTCCTGACTTTC.

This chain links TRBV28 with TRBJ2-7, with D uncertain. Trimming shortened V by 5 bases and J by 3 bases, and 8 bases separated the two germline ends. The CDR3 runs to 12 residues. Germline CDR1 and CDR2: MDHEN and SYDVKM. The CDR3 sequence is CASSRGSYEQYF. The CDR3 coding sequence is TGTGCCAGCAGTCGCGGAAGCTACGAGCAGTACTTC. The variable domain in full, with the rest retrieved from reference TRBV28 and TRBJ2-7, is DVKVTQSSRYLVKRTGEKVFLECVQDMDHENMFWYRQDPGLGLRLIYFSYDVKMKEKGDIPEGYSVSREKKERFSLILESASTNQTSMYLCASSRGSYEQYFGPGTRLTVT.

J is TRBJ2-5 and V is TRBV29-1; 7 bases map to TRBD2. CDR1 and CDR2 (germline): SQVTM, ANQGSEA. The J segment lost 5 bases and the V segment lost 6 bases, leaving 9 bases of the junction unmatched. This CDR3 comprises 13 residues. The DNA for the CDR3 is TGCAGCGTACGGGGAGGGCCCGGGGAGACCCAGTACTTC. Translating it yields CSVRGGPGETQYF.

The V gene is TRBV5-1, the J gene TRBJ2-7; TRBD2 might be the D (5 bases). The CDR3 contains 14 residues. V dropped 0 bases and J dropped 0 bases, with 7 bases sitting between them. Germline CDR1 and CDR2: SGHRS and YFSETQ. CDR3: CASSLGGLSYEQYF. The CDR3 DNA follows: TGCGCCAGCAGCTTGGGAGGACTCTCCTACGAGCAGTACTTC.

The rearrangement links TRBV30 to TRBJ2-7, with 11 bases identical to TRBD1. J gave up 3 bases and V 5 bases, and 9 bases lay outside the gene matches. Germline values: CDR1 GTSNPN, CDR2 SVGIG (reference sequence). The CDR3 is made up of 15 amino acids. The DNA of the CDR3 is TGTGCCTGGGGCGGACAGGGGGCGTTAAGCTACGAGCAGTACTTC. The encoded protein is CAWGGQGALSYEQYF. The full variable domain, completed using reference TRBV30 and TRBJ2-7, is SQTIHQWPATLVQPVGSPLSLECTVEGTSNPNLYWYRQAAGRGLQLLFYSVGIGQISSEVPQNLSASRPQDRQFILSSKKLLLSDSGFYLCAWGGQGALSYEQYFGPGTRLTVT.

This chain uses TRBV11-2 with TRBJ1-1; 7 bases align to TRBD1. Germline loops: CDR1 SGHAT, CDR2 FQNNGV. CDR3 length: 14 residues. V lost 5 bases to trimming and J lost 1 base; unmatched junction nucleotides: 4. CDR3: CASSPGTANTEAFF. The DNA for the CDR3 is TGTGCCAGCAGCCCCGGGACAGCGAACACTGAAGCTTTCTTT.

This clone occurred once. CDR3 loop: CASSQDVSGPRTDTQYF. CDR3 sequence (DNA): TGTGCCAGCAGCCAAGATGTTAGCGGGCCCCGCACAGATACGCAGTATTTT. The chain recombines TRBV4-2 with TRBJ2-3; 7 bases map to TRBD2. J lost 1 base, V lost 0 bases, and 7 bases had no gene match. CDR3 length: 17 residues. Germline-derived CDR1 and CDR2 are LGHNA and YNFKEQ.

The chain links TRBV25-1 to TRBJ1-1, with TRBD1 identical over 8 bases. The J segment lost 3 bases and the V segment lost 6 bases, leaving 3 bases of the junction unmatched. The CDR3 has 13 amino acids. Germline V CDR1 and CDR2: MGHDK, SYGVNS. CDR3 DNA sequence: TGTGCCAGCAGCAGACAGGGGTACACTGAAGCTTTCTTT. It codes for CASSRQGYTEAFF.

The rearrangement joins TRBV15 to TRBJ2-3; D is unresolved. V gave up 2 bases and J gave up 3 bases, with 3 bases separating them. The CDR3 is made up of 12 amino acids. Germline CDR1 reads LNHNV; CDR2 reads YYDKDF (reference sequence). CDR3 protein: CATSRKTDTQYF. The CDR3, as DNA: TGTGCCACCAGCAGAAAGACAGATACGCAGTATTTT.

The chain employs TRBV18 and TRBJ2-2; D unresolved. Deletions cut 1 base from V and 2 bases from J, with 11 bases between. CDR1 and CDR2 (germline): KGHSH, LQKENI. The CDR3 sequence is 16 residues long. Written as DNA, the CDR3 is TGTGCCAGCTCACCACGGGCCTACCAAAACACCGGGGAGCTGTTTTTT. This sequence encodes CASSPRAYQNTGELFF.

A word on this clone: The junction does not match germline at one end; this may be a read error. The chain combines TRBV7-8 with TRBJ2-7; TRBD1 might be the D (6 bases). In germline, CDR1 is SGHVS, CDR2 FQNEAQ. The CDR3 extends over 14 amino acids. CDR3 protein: CASSSYLQGSEQHF. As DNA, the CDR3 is TGTGCCAGCAGCTCCTACCTACAGGGAAGCGAGCAGCACTTC. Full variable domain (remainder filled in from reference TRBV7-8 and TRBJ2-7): GAGVSQSPRYKVAKRGQDVALRCDPISGHVSLFWYQQALGQGPEFLTYFQNEAQLDKSGLPSDRFFAERPEGSVSTLKIQRTQQEDSAVYLCASSSYLQGSEQHFGPGTRLTVT.

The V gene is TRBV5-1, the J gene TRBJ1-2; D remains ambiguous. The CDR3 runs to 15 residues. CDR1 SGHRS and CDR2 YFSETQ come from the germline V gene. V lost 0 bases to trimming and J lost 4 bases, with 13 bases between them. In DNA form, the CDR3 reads TGCGCCAGCAGCTTGGCCGATAGAGTGGTCTATGGCTACACCTTC. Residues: CASSLADRVVYGYTF.

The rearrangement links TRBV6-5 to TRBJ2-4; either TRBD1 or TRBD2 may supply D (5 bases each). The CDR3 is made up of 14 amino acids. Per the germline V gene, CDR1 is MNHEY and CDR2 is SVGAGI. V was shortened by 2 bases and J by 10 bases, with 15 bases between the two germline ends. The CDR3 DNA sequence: TGTGCCAGCAGTTACAGGGGCCAAGGGGAGATTCAGTACTTC. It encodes CASSYRGQGEIQYF.

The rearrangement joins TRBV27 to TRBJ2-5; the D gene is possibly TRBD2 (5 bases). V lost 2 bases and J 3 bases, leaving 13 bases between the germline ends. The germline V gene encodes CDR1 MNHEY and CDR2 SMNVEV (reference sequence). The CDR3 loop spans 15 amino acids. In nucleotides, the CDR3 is TGTGCCAGCAGTTTACTAAGTAGCGACAAAGAGACCCAGTACTTC. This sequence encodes CASSLLSSDKETQYF.

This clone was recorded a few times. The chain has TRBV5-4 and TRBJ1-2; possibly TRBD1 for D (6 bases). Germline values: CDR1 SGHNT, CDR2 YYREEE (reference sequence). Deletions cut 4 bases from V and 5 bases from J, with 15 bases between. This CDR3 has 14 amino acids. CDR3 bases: TGTGCCAGCAGCCATTTTGGACAGAAGTATGGCTACACCTTC. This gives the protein CASSHFGQKYGYTF.

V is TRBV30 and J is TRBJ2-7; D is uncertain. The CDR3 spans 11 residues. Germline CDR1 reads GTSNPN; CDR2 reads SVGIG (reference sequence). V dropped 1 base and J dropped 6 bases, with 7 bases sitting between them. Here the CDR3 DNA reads TGTGCCTGGAGTGGGCCGGGCGAGCAGTACTTC. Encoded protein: CAWSGPGEQYF.

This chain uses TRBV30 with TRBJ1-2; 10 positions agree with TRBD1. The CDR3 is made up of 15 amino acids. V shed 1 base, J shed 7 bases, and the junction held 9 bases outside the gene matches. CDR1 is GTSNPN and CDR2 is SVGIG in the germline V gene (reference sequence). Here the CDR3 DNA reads TGTGCCTGGAGTGCCCGGACAGGGGGAAGCCGTGGCTACACCTTC. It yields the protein CAWSARTGGSRGYTF.